This T cell receptor (beta chain) was recorded in a study of T cells in Graves' hyperthyroidism and ophthalmopathy. Study details: Peripheral blood was taken when the disease was first diagnosed, before any treatment began. Findings and limits, study-wide: Blood also carried most thyroid clonotypes expanded above 0.001.

The CDR3 regions of TCR beta were amplified from RNA transcripts. The study used the HTBI primer set for a first-round RT-PCR of the TCR CDR3. TCRdb fed the multiplex PCR reads into MiXCR, producing one record per CDR3 protein. This sample has around 100,000 distinct CDR3 sequences; around 50% occur once, and the top ten carry roughly 26%. From germline, CDR1 is SNHLY and CDR2 FYNNEI. The CDR3 loop spans 15 amino acids. The trim removed 9 bases at V and 2 bases at J, leaving 6 bases unmatched. The count of this clonotype is one. What it binds is unknown. Each diagnosis was grounded in clinical symptoms, serum thyroxine and TRAb, thyroid ultrasound, and orbital computed tomography. PBMCs were derived from 9.5 to 10 ml fresh peripheral blood.

The chain employs TRBV2 and TRBJ2-5; 13 bases agree with TRBD2. Sequencing was carried out using blood. The sequence derives from a man aged 35 to 55 with Graves' hyperthyroidism. The CDR3 is CASWRLAGGQETQYF. The CDR3 DNA reads as TGTGCCAGTTGGCGACTAGCGGGGGGTCAAGAGACCCAGTACTTC.